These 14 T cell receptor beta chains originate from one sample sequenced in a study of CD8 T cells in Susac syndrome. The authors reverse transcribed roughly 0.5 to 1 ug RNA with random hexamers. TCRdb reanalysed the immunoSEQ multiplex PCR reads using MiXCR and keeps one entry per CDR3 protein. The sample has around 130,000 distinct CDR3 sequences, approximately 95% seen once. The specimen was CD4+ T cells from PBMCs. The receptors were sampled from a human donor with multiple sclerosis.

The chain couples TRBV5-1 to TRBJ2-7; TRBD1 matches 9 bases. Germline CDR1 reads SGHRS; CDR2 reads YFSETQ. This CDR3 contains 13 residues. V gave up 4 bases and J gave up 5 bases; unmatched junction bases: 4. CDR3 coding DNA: TGCGCCAGCAGCATGACAGGGGGGCACGAGCAGTACTTC. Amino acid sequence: CASSMTGGHEQYF.

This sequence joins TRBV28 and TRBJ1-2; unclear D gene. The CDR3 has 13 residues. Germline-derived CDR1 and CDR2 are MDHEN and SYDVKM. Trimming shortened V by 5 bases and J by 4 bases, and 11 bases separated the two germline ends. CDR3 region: CASSPTLGYGYTF. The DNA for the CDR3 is TGTGCCAGCAGTCCTACCTTGGGCTATGGCTACACCTTC.

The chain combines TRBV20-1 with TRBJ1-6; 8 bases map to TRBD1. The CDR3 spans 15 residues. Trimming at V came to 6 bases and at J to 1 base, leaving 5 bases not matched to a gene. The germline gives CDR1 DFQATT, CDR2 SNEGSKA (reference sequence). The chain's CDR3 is CSAPDRASYNSPLHF. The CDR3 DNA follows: TGCAGTGCCCCGGACAGGGCATCCTATAATTCACCCCTCCACTTT.

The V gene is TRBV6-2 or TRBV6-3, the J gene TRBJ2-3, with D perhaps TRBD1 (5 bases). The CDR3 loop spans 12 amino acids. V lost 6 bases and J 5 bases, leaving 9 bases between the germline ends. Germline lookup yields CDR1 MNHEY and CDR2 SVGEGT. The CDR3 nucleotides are TGTGCCAGCAGGTCGGACAAAGATACGCAGTATTTT. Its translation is CASRSDKDTQYF.

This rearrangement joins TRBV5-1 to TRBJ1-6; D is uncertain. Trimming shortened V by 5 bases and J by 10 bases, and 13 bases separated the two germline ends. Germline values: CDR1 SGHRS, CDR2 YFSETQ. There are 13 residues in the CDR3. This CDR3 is CASSTVSDSPLHF. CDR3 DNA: TGCGCCAGCAGTACAGTTTCTGACTCACCCCTCCACTTT.

The CDR3 DNA sequence: TGCAGTGCTAGGTACCTAGCGGGTGCGGATGAGCAGTTCTTC. Translation: CSARYLAGADEQFF. The chain employs TRBV20-1 and TRBJ2-1, with 8 bases that match TRBD2. After removal of 3 bases from V and 8 bases from J, the junction contained 9 bases not matched to a gene. The CDR3 extends over 14 amino acids. Germline V gene data show CDR1 as DFQATT and CDR2 as SNEGSKA (reference sequence).

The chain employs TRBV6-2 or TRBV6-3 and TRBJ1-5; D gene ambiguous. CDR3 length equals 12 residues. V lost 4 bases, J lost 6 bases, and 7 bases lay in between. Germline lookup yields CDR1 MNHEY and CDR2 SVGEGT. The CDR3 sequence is CASSSQFQPQHF. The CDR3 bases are TGTGCCAGCAGTTCCCAGTTTCAGCCCCAGCATTTT.

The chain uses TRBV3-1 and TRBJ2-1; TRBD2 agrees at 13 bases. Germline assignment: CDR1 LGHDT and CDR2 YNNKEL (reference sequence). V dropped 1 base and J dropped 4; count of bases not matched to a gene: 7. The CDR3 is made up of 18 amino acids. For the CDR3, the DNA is TGTGCCAGCAGCCAAGGACTAGCGGGAGGACTCATATACAATGAGCAGTTCTTC. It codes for CASSQGLAGGLIYNEQFF.

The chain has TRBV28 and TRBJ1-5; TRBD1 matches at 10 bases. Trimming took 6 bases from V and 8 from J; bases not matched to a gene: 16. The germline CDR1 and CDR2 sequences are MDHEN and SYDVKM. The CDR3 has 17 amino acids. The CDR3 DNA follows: TGTGCCAGCAGGACGGCCGGGACAGGGGAAAGAAGGGAGCCCCAGCATTTT. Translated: CASRTAGTGERREPQHF.

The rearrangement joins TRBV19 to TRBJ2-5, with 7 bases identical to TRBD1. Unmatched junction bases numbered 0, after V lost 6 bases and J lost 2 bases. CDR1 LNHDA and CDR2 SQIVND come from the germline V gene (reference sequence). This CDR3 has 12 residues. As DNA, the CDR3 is TGTGCCAGTAGGGACAGGCAAGAGACCCAGTACTTC. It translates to CASRDRQETQYF. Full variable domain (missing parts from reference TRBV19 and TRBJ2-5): DGGITQSPKYLFRKEGQNVTLSCEQNLNHDAMYWYRQDPGQGLRLIYYSQIVNDFQKGDIAEGYSVSREKKESFPLTVTSAQKNPTAFYLCASRDRQETQYFGPGTRLLVL.

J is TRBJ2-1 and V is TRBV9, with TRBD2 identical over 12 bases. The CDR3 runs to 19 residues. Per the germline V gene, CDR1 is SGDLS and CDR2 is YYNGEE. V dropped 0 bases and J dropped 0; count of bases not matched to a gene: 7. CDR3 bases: TGTGCCAGCAGCGTAGCTCCTAGCGGGGGGGTTAGCTCCTACAATGAGCAGTTCTTC. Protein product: CASSVAPSGGVSSYNEQFF.

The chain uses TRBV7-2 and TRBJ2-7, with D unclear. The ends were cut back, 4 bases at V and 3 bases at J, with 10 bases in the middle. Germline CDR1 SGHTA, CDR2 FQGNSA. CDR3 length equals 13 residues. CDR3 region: CASSSPVRYEQYF. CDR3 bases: TGTGCCAGCAGCTCGCCAGTACGCTACGAGCAGTACTTC.

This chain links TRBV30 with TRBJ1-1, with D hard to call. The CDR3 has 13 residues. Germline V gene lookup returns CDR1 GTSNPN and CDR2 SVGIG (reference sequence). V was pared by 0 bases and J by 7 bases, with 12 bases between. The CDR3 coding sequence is TGTGCCTGGAGTGTCTTTGAGGGCAGTGAAGCTTTCTTT. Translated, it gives CAWSVFEGSEAFF. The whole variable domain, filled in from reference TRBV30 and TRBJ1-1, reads SQTIHQWPATLVQPVGSPLSLECTVEGTSNPNLYWYRQAAGRGLQLLFYSVGIGQISSEVPQNLSASRPQDRQFILSSKKLLLSDSGFYLCAWSVFEGSEAFFGQGTRLTVV.

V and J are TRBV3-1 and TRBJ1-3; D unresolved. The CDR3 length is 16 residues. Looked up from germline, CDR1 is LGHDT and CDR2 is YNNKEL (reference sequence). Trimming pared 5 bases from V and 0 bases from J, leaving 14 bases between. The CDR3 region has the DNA TGTGCCAGCAGCTGGAGGTCTCGAATCTCTGGAAACACCATATATTTT. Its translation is CASSWRSRISGNTIYF.